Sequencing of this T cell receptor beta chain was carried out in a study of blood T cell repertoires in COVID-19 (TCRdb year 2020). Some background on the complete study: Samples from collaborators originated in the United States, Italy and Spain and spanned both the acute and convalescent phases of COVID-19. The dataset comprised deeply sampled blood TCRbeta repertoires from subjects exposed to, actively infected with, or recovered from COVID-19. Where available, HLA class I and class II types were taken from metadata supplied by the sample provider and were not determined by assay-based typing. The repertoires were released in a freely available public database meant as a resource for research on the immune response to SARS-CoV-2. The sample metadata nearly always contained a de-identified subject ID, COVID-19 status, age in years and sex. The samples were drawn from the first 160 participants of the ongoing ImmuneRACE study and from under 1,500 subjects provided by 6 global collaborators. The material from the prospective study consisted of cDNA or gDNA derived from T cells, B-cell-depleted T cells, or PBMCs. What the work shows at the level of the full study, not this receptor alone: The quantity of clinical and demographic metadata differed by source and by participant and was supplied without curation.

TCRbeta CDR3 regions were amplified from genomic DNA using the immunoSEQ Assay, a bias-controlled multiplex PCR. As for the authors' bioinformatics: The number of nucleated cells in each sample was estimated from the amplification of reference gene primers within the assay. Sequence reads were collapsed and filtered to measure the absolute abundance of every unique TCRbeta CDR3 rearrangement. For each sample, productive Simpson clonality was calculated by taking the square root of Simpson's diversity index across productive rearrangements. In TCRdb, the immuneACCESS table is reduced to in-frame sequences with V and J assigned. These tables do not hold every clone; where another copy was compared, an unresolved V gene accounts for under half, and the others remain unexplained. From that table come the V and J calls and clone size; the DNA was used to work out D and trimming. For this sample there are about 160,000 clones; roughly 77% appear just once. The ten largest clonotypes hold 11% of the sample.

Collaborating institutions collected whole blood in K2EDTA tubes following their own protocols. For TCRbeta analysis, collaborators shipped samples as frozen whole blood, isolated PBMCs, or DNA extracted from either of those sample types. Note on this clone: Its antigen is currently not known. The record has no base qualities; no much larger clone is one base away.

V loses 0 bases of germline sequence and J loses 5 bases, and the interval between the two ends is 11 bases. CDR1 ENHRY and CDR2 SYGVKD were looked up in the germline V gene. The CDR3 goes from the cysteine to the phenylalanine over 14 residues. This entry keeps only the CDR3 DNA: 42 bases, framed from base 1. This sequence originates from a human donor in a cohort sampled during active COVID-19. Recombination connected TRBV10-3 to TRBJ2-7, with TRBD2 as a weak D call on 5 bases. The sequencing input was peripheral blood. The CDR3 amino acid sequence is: CAISESLGADEQYF. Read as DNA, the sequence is TGTGCCATCAGTGAGTCGCTAGGAGCGGACGAGCAGTACTTC.